This is a list of T cell receptor beta chains from one sample in a study of shared clonotypes between healthy human individuals. Generated by immunoSEQ multiplex PCR, the TCRdb table keeps only in-frame clones and is missing some. The repertoire holds approximately 720,000 clones, around 92% seen once, with more than 20% in the top ten. The specimen was naive CD8+ T cells sorted from blood. The receptors originated from a man aged 25-40 years in good health. Each CDR3 is given with its conserved first and last residue. The D gene is left open where the match is weak. Part of the rows lack a size; the others show once, few, many or a class for expanded clones.

j_call | clone_size | d_call | v_call | cdr3_length | cdr3_aa | cdr3_nt
TRBJ2-7 | - | - | TRBV27 | 16 | CVSSFVDTQDSYEQYF | TGTGTCAGCAGTTTCGTCGACACCCAAGACTCCTACGAGCAGTACTTC
TRBJ2-7 | - | TRBD1 | TRBV27 | 13 | CASSRGTGYEQYF | TGTGCCAGCAGCCGTGGGACAGGATACGAGCAGTACTTC
TRBJ2-7 | - | - | TRBV19 | 11 | CASGNSYEQYF | TGTGCCAGCGGGAACTCCTACGAGCAGTACTTC
TRBJ1-5 | - | - | TRBV6-1 | 11 | CASSDNQPQHF | TGTGCCAGCAGTGATAATCAGCCCCAGCATTTT
TRBJ2-5 | - | TRBD2 | TRBV23-1 | 14 | CASSQGGREETQYF | TGCGCCAGCAGTCAAGGAGGGAGGGAAGAGACCCAGTACTTC
TRBJ2-1 | - | - | TRBV6-6 | 16 | CASSWLAAPKADEQFF | TGTGCCAGCAGTTGGTTAGCGGCACCCAAGGCCGATGAGCAGTTCTTC
TRBJ1-4 | - | - | TRBV6-5 | 15 | CASSFGQTNNEKLFF | TGTGCCAGCAGTTTCGGACAGACCAACAATGAAAAACTGTTTTTT
TRBJ1-2 | - | - | TRBV29-1 | 16 | CSVEASGPPANYGYTF | TGCAGCGTTGAAGCCTCGGGCCCACCGGCTAACTATGGCTACACCTTC
TRBJ2-7 | - | - | TRBV7-9 | 15 | CASSLAGSSSYEQYF | TGTGCCAGCAGCTTAGCGGGTTCGAGCTCCTACGAGCAGTACTTC
TRBJ2-3 | - | - | TRBV7-8 | 13 | CASSWWGTDTQYF | TGTGCCAGCAGCTGGTGGGGCACAGATACGCAGTATTTT
TRBJ2-1 | once | - | TRBV19 | 16 | CASSIEARRRRVEQFF | TGTGCCAGTAGTATAGAAGCGAGAAGACGCCGGGTTGAGCAGTTCTTC
TRBJ2-7 | - | TRBD1 | TRBV7-9 | 13 | CASSQGDRYEQYF | TGTGCCAGCAGCCAGGGGGATCGGTACGAGCAGTACTTC
TRBJ1-2 | few | - | TRBV27 | 16 | CASSLSQGGGIDGYTF | TGTGCCAGCAGTTTATCACAAGGGGGAGGAATCGATGGCTACACCTTC
TRBJ1-5 | - | TRBD1 | TRBV18 | 15 | CASSPSRDRTSPQHF | TGTGCCAGCTCACCTTCTAGGGACAGGACTTCGCCCCAGCATTTT
TRBJ1-3 | - | - | TRBV9 | 11 | CASRGGNTIYF | TGTGCCAGCAGGGGAGGAAACACCATATATTTT
TRBJ2-1 | - | TRBD2 | TRBV13 | 16 | CASSQTGTSGFNEQFF | TGTGCCAGCAGCCAAACCGGGACTAGCGGTTTCAATGAGCAGTTCTTC
TRBJ2-3 | few | TRBD1 | TRBV9 | 15 | CASSGRTGITDTQYF | TGTGCCAGCAGCGGCCGGACAGGGATCACAGATACGCAGTATTTT
TRBJ1-2 | - | - | TRBV19 | 13 | CASNPQGNYGYTF | TGTGCCAGTAACCCGCAGGGGAACTATGGCTACACCTTC
TRBJ2-1 | - | - | TRBV12-2 | 13 | CASRLARLDEQFF | TGTGCAAGTCGCTTAGCGCGTCTGGATGAGCAGTTCTTC
TRBJ1-2 | - | TRBD1 | TRBV5-4 | 14 | CASSVDRGNYGYTF | TGTGCCAGCAGCGTGGACAGGGGAAACTATGGCTACACCTTC
TRBJ2-6 | - | - | TRBV7-6 | 17 | CASSPQGEETGANVLTF | TGTGCCAGCAGCCCCCAGGGGGAGGAGACTGGGGCCAACGTCCTGACTTTC
TRBJ2-1 | - | TRBD2 | TRBV27 | 14 | CASSRGTNVNEQFF | TGTGCCAGCTCGCGCGGGACTAATGTCAATGAGCAGTTCTTC
TRBJ2-3 | - | - | TRBV7-7 | 17 | CASSPLVIWPYTDTQYF | TGTGCCAGCAGCCCCTTAGTTATCTGGCCGTACACAGATACGCAGTATTTT
TRBJ1-1 | once | - | TRBV2 | 13 | CASSEWGGAEAFF | TGTGCCAGCAGTGAGTGGGGAGGGGCGGAGGCTTTCTTT
TRBJ2-7 | - | - | TRBV11-2 | 14 | CASSLEAVPYEQYF | TGTGCCAGCAGCTTAGAGGCAGTTCCCTACGAGCAGTACTTC
TRBJ1-3 | - | - | TRBV5-1 | 17 | CASSLESGVSPHNTIYF | TGCGCCAGCAGCTTGGAGTCCGGGGTTTCGCCGCACAACACCATATATTTT
TRBJ2-3 | - | TRBD2 | TRBV6-1 | 15 | CASRGLASSTDTQYF | TGTGCCAGCAGAGGACTAGCGTCTAGCACAGATACGCAGTATTTT
TRBJ2-3 | - | TRBD1 | TRBV4-3 | 17 | CASSQDRSQGGTDTQYF | TGCGCCAGCAGCCAAGATCGGTCCCAGGGGGGCACAGATACGCAGTATTTT
TRBJ2-5 | - | - | TRBV6-6 | 15 | CASSYRAGEIETQYF | TGTGCCAGCAGTTATCGGGCAGGAGAGATCGAGACCCAGTACTTC
TRBJ2-1 | - | - | TRBV5-1 | 12 | CASSLLGTEQFF | TGCGCCAGCAGCTTGTTGGGGACTGAGCAGTTCTTC
TRBJ2-5 | - | TRBD2 | TRBV11-2 | 13 | CASSLDGGETQYF | TGTGCCAGCAGCTTAGACGGGGGGGAGACCCAGTACTTC
TRBJ2-1 | - | - | TRBV7-9 | 15 | CASSLPGQLYNEQFF | TGTGCCAGCAGCCTCCCCGGACAGCTATACAATGAGCAGTTCTTC
TRBJ2-1 | - | TRBD2 | TRBV13 | 16 | CASSARKTSGSYEQFF | TGTGCCAGCAGCGCCCGAAAGACTAGCGGGAGCTATGAGCAGTTCTTC
TRBJ1-1 | - | TRBD1 | TRBV29-1 | 13 | CSVVDRGTTEAFF | TGCAGCGTTGTGGACAGGGGGACCACTGAAGCTTTCTTT
TRBJ2-7 | - | - | TRBV7-8 | 14 | CASSSPGLTYEQYF | TGTGCCAGCAGCTCGCCGGGACTTACCTACGAGCAGTACTTC
TRBJ1-3 | - | - | TRBV5-1 | 17 | CASSLVELSLSGNTIYF | TGCGCCAGCAGCTTGGTAGAGCTAAGCCTCTCTGGAAACACCATATATTTT
TRBJ2-7 | - | - | TRBV27 | 13 | CASSFGVSGEQYF | TGTGCCAGCAGTTTTGGGGTCTCGGGCGAGCAGTACTTC
TRBJ2-7 | - | - | TRBV19 | 16 | CASSIDALVGPYEQYF | TGTGCCAGTAGTATAGACGCGTTGGTTGGGCCTTACGAGCAGTACTTC
TRBJ2-2 | few | - | TRBV4-3 | 14 | CASSQVGEAGELFF | TGCGCCAGCAGCCAAGTAGGAGAGGCCGGGGAGCTGTTTTTT
TRBJ2-1 | - | - | TRBV29-1 | 11 | CSGDTYNEQFF | TGCAGCGGGGACACCTACAATGAGCAGTTCTTC
TRBJ2-3 | - | - | TRBV21-1 | 16 | CASSTLLAGGSDTQYF | TGTGCCAGCAGCACGTTGTTAGCGGGAGGGTCAGATACGCAGTATTTT
TRBJ2-1 | - | - | TRBV27 | 11 | CASRQGLEQFF | TGTGCCAGCAGGCAGGGGCTTGAGCAGTTCTTC
TRBJ1-3 | - | - | TRBV7-9 | 16 | CASSSSLGLSGNTIYF | TGTGCCAGCAGCTCGAGCCTGGGGTTGTCTGGAAACACCATATATTTT
TRBJ2-5 | - | - | TRBV14 | 16 | CASSQDLVGRFETQYF | TGTGCCAGCAGCCAAGATTTAGTGGGTAGATTTGAGACCCAGTACTTC
TRBJ1-5 | - | - | TRBV27 | 15 | CASRVGVGNPQPQHF | TGTGCCAGCAGAGTCGGGGTAGGTAACCCCCAGCCCCAGCATTTT
TRBJ2-7 | - | TRBD2 | TRBV7-6 | 17 | CASSLRPKTSGSYEQYF | TGTGCCAGCAGCTTACGACCTAAGACTAGCGGGAGTTACGAGCAGTACTTC
TRBJ1-1 | few | - | TRBV27 | 14 | CASSFGQQNTEAFF | TGTGCCAGCAGTTTCGGACAGCAGAACACTGAAGCTTTCTTT
TRBJ1-4 | once | - | TRBV5-6 | 15 | CASSSKDGTNEKLFF | TGTGCCAGCAGCTCTAAGGACGGGACTAATGAAAAACTGTTTTTT
TRBJ2-1 | - | TRBD2 | TRBV11-2 | 15 | CASSLALAAYNEQFF | TGTGCCAGCAGCTTAGCTCTAGCGGCCTACAATGAGCAGTTCTTC
TRBJ2-7 | - | TRBD2 | TRBV29-1 | 15 | CSVELAGTDAYEQYF | TGCAGCGTTGAACTAGCGGGTACTGACGCCTACGAGCAGTACTTC
TRBJ2-7 | - | - | TRBV2 | 11 | CASTNSYEQYF | TGTGCCAGCACCAATTCCTACGAGCAGTACTTC
TRBJ2-7 | - | TRBD2 | TRBV27 | 15 | CASSSIAGGSYEQYF | TGTGCCAGCAGCTCCATTGCGGGAGGATCCTACGAGCAGTACTTC
TRBJ2-1 | - | TRBD2 | TRBV11-2 | 16 | CASSPVAGGPRNEQFF | TGTGCCAGCAGCCCCGTAGCGGGAGGGCCGCGCAATGAGCAGTTCTTC
TRBJ2-7 | - | TRBD1 | TRBV4-1 | 15 | CASSLYGTGDYEQYF | TGCGCCAGCAGCCTTTACGGGACAGGGGACTACGAGCAGTACTTC